A selection of T cell receptor beta chains follows, all from one sample in a study of blood T cell repertoires in COVID-19. This table comes from immunoSEQ multiplex PCR, and its TCRdb copy is limited to in-frame clones, with some not included. The data hold roughly 290,000 clones, with around four fifths observed a single time. Specimen: peripheral blood. Receptors originate from a woman between 45 and 65 years old with active or convalescent COVID-19. The CDR3 runs from the conserved cysteine through the conserved F or W. A D gene is named only where the DNA matches it firmly. Some rows have no size entry. The others give once, few or many, or a class for an expanded clone.

TRBJ1-6 | . | . | TRBV2 | CASRPDSSYNSPLHF | TGTGCCAGCAGGCCCGACAGCTCCTATAATTCACCCCTCCACTTT
TRBJ2-1 | TRBD2 | . | TRBV9 | CASSVGGSGSFYNEQFF | TGTGCCAGCAGCGTAGGCGGTAGCGGGAGTTTCTACAATGAGCAGTTCTTC
TRBJ2-5 | TRBD2 | . | TRBV5-4 | CASSPGASGVRETQYF | TGTGCCAGCAGCCCCGGTGCTAGCGGGGTCCGGGAGACCCAGTACTTC
TRBJ1-1 | . | . | TRBV27 | CASSWGGNTEAFF | TGTGCCAGCAGTTGGGGGGGGAACACTGAAGCTTTCTTT
TRBJ2-7 | TRBD2 | . | TRBV5-1 | CASSYSPSGSLEQYF | TGCGCCAGCAGCTATAGCCCTAGCGGGAGTTTAGAGCAGTACTTC
TRBJ1-1 | . | . | TRBV10-3 | CAISESPTFGNTEAFF | TGTGCCATCAGTGAGTCCCCGACATTTGGGAACACTGAAGCTTTCTTT
TRBJ1-2 | . | . | TRBV9 | CASSVFADNNYGYTF | TGTGCCAGCAGCGTCTTCGCCGACAACAACTATGGCTACACCTTC
TRBJ1-1 | TRBD1 | once | TRBV6-5 | CASWDRGNTEAFF | TGTGCCTCCTGGGACAGGGGGAACACTGAAGCTTTCTTT
TRBJ2-1 | TRBD2 | . | TRBV19 | CASSIAHLAESYNEQFF | TGTGCCAGTAGTATAGCTCATCTAGCGGAGTCCTACAATGAGCAGTTCTTC
TRBJ1-5 | . | . | TRBV6-1 | CASSEAGGAGQPQHF | TGTGCCAGCAGTGAAGCGGGGGGGGCAGGTCAGCCCCAGCATTTT
TRBJ1-2 | . | . | TRBV19 | CASTDRFGYTF | TGTGCCAGCACTGACAGGTTTGGCTACACCTTC
TRBJ1-3 | . | few | TRBV14 | CASSQWEALSGNTIYF | TGTGCCAGCAGCCAATGGGAGGCTCTCTCTGGAAACACCATATATTTT
TRBJ1-1 | . | . | TRBV6-5 | CASRAPGTPNTEAFF | TGTGCCAGCAGGGCCCCCGGGACACCGAACACTGAAGCTTTCTTT
TRBJ1-1 | TRBD1 | . | TRBV5-1 | CASSLAAGGTEAFF | TGCGCCAGCAGCTTGGCGGCAGGGGGCACTGAAGCTTTCTTT
TRBJ1-1 | . | . | TRBV7-2 | CASSQNQEAFF | TGTGCCAGCAGTCAGAATCAAGAAGCTTTCTTT
TRBJ1-3 | . | . | TRBV15 | CATSRDLGGGTGNTIYF | TGTGCCACCAGCAGAGATCTGGGGGGGGGAACCGGAAACACCATATATTTT
TRBJ2-3 | . | . | TRBV28 | CASSLLRYTQYF | TGTGCCAGCAGTTTACTGCGGTATACGCAGTATTTT
TRBJ2-3 | TRBD1 | . | TRBV14 | CASSDRAGSTDTQYF | TGTGCCAGCAGCGACAGGGCTGGGAGCACAGATACGCAGTATTTT
TRBJ1-2 | . | . | TRBV7-2 | CASSLLAPVVGNPSGYTF | TGTGCCAGCAGCTTATTAGCCCCCGTTGTCGGGAATCCTAGTGGCTACACCTTC
TRBJ2-7 | TRBD2 | few | TRBV25-1 | CASSEVQRAGGEQYF | TGTGCCAGCAGTGAGGTCCAGCGGGCCGGGGGGGAGCAGTACTTC
TRBJ2-5 | . | . | TRBV15 | CAAGFQETQYF | TGTGCCGCAGGGTTCCAAGAGACCCAGTACTTC
TRBJ2-7 | TRBD2 | once | TRBV7-3 | CASSPAGGAYEQYF | TGTGCCAGCAGCCCCGCGGGGGGGGCCTACGAGCAGTACTTC
TRBJ1-1 | TRBD1 | . | TRBV18 | CASSPGQGINEAFF | TGTGCCAGCTCACCAGGACAGGGGATTAATGAAGCTTTCTTT
TRBJ2-1 | . | . | TRBV7-2 | CASSPTRVGEQFF | TGTGCCAGCAGCCCCACTAGGGTTGGTGAGCAGTTCTTC
TRBJ2-5 | TRBD2 | once | TRBV3-1/TRBV3-2 | CASSQDGFSTSGRDQETQYF | TGTGCCAGCAGCCAAGATGGTTTCTCTACTAGCGGGAGGGACCAAGAGACCCAGTACTTC
TRBJ1-2 | . | once | TRBV7-9 | CASSLENAGGGYTF | TGTGCCAGCAGCTTAGAAAATGCCGGGGGAGGCTACACCTTC
TRBJ2-1 | TRBD2 | few | TRBV5-1 | CASSLSTSGAWDEQFF | TGCGCCAGCAGCTTGTCGACTAGCGGAGCCTGGGATGAGCAGTTCTTC
TRBJ2-5 | . | . | TRBV12-3/TRBV12-4 | CASSQGGQETQYF | TGTGCCAGCAGCCAGGGGGGTCAAGAGACCCAGTACTTC
TRBJ2-2 | TRBD2 | . | TRBV2 | CASSSEAGGGELFF | TGTGCCAGCAGTTCGGAGGCGGGGGGCGGGGAGCTGTTTTTT